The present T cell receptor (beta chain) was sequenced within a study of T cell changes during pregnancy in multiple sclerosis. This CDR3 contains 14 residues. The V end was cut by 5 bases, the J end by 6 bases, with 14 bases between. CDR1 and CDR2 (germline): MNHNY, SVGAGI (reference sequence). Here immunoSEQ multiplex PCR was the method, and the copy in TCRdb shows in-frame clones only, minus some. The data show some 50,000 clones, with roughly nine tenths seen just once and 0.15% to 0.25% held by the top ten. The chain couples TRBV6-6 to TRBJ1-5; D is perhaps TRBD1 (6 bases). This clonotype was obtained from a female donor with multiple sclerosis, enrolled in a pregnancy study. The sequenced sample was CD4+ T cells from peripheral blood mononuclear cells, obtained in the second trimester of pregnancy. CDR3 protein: CASSLGQPGQPQHF. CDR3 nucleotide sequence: TGTGCCAGCAGTCTTGGACAGCCTGGTCAGCCCCAGCATTTT.